This T cell receptor beta chain emerged from a study of blood T cell repertoires in COVID-19 (TCRdb year 2020). Study-wide context: Samples covering the acute and convalescent phases of COVID-19 were provided by collaborators in the United States, Italy and Spain. Samples came from the ongoing ImmuneRACE study (first 160 participants) plus 1,254 subjects from 6 global collaborators. Subjects who had been exposed to COVID-19, were actively infected with it, or had recovered from it provided the deeply sampled blood TCRbeta repertoires that made up the dataset. Where available, HLA class I and class II types were taken from metadata supplied by the sample provider and were not determined by assay-based typing. The prospective study material was composed of cDNA or gDNA derived from T cells, B-cell-depleted T cells, or PBMCs. The repertoires were released in a freely available public database intended as a resource for research on the immune response to SARS-CoV-2. A de-identified subject ID, COVID-19 status, age in years and sex were almost always included in the sample metadata. Study-level results and caveats: Clinical and demographic metadata were provided uncurated, with the amount varying by source and participant.

Another Seattle source contributed samples from volunteer blood donors who had recovered from COVID-19. Collaborating institutions collected whole blood in K2EDTA tubes following their own protocols. For TCRbeta analysis, collaborators shipped samples as frozen whole blood, isolated PBMCs, or DNA extracted from either of those sample types. TCRbeta CDR3 regions were amplified from genomic DNA by means of the immunoSEQ Assay, a bias-controlled multiplex PCR. The study's processing was this. Within the assay, amplification of reference gene primers was used to estimate how many nucleated cells each sample contained. To quantify the absolute abundance of each unique TCRbeta CDR3 rearrangement, sequence reads were collapsed and filtered. For each sample, productive Simpson clonality was calculated as the square root of Simpson's diversity index over productive rearrangements. In its TCRdb copy, this immuneACCESS table keeps in-frame sequences only and misses some clones. Where compared with another copy, unresolved V genes explain less than half of these, and the others have no known cause. V, J and clone size were drawn from that table, and D and trimming were deduced from the DNA. The sample table records roughly 160,000 clones; about 86% of these occur just once. The ten largest make up roughly a fifth of the sample.

About this clone itself: Which antigen it targets is not known. Base quality data are lacking; no much larger clone is found one base away.

CDR1 and CDR2, looked up from the germline V gene, are MDHEN and SYDVKM. V loses 2 bases of germline sequence and J loses 3 bases, and the interval between the two ends is 7 bases. From the cysteine up to the phenylalanine, the CDR3 has a length of 13 residues. Only CDR3 DNA is held: 39 bases, read in frame from base 1. Source material: peripheral blood. This TCR was sampled from a woman aged 70 to 79 who had recovered from COVID-19. The chain employs TRBV28 and TRBJ2-5; the D gene is not confidently resolved. The DNA sequence is given as TGTGCCAGCAGTTTAGTTTCTAAAGAGACCCAGTACTTC. This encodes CASSLVSKETQYF.